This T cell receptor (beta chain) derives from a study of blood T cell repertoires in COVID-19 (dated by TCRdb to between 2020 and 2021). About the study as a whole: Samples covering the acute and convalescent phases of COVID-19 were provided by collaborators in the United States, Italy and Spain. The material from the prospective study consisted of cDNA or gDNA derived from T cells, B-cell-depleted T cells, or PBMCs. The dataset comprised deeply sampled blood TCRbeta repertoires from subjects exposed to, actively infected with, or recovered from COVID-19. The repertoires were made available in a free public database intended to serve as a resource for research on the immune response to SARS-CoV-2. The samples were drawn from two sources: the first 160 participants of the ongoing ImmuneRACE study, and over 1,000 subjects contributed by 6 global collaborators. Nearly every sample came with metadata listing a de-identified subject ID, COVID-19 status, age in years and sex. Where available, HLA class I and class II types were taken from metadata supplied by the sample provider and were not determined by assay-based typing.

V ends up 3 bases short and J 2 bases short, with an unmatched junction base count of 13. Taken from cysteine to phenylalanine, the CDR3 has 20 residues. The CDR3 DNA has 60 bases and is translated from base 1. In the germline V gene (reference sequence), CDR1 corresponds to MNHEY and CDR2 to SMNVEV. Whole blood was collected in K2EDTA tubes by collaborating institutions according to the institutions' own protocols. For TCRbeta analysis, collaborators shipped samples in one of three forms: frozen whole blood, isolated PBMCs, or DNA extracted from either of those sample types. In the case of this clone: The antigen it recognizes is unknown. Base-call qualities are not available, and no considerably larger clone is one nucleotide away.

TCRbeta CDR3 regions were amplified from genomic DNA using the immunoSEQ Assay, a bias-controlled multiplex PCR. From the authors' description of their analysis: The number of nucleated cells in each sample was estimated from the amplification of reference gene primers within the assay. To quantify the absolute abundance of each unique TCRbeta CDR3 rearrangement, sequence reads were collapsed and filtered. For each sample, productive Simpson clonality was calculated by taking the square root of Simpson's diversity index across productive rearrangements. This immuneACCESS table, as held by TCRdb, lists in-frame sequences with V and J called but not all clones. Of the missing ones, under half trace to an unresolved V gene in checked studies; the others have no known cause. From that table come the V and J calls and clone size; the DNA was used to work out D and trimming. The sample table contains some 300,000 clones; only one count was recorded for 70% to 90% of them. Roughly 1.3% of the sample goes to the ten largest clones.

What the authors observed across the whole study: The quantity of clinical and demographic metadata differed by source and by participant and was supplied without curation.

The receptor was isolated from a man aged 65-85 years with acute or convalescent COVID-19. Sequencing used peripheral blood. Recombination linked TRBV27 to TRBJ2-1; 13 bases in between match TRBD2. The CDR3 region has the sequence CASSLRGDQLAGGPYNEQFF. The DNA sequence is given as TGTGCCAGCAGTTTGAGGGGGGATCAACTAGCGGGAGGGCCCTACAATGAGCAGTTCTTC.